What follows describes a single T cell receptor beta chain. Its antigen is unknown. The record originates from a study of CD8+ T cells in alopecia areata. Study details: In an open-label trial, patients got 5 to 10 mg tofacitinib twice daily.

Study observations and caveats: Numerous expanded lesional clones remained in scalp and blood during tofacitinib. Sequences from scalp samples also cover resident alphabeta T cells of normal skin. Clonality in the scalp and expanded CD8+ clones ranked among the top 100 were significantly decreased by tofacitinib.

The CDR3 is 15 residues long. Trimming took 7 bases from V and 7 from J, leaving 17 bases between them. CDR1 LNHDA and CDR2 SQIVND come from the germline V gene (reference sequence). Investigators isolated RNA and reverse transcribed it into cDNA to act as the sequencing template. The method was immunoSEQ multiplex PCR; TCRdb's version includes in-frame clones alone and lacks a portion of them. The sample holds about 110,000 clones, 84% seen once. Stated treatment: oral pan-JAK inhibitor, 5-10 mg twice daily. The source is a human donor with alopecia areata. The V and J genes are TRBV19 and TRBJ2-6; D is possibly TRBD1 (6 bases). The specimen comprised CD8+ T cells sorted from blood, sampled at week 24, from a patient treated with tofacitinib. CDR3 residues: CASTTTGTFANVLTF. The CDR3 DNA reads as TGTGCCAGTACCACGACAGGAACCTTTGCCAACGTCCTGACTTTC. The full variable domain, completed using reference TRBV19 and TRBJ2-6, is DGGITQSPKYLFRKEGQNVTLSCEQNLNHDAMYWYRQDPGQGLRLIYYSQIVNDFQKGDIAEGYSVSREKKESFPLTVTSAQKNPTAFYLCASTTTGTFANVLTFGAGSRLTVL.